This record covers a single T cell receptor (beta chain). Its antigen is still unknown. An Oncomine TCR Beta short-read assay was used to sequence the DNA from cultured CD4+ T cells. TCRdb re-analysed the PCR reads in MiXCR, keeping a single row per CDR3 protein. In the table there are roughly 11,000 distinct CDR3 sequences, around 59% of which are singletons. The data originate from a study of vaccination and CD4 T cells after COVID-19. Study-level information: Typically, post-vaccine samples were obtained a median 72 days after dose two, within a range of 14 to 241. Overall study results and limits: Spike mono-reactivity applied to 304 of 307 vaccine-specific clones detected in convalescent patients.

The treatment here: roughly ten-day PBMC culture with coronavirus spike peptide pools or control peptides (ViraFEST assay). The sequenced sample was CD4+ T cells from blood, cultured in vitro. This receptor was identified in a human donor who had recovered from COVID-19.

The CDR3 spells CSAPSGQGSYEQYF. CDR3 sequence (DNA): TGCAGTGCTCCTTCGGGACAGGGATCCTACGAGCAGTACTTC. This rearrangement joins TRBV20-1 to TRBJ2-7, with 9 positions matching TRBD1. Germline V gene sequence: CDR1 DFQATT, CDR2 SNEGSKA (reference sequence). This CDR3 is built from 14 residues. Losses at the gene ends were 5 bases for V and 1 base for J; bases not matched to a gene: 6.